This is a list of T cell receptor beta chains from one sample in a study of T cell responses to AZD1222 COVID-19 vaccine. Assay used: immunoSEQ multiplex PCR; TCRdb lists only in-frame clones, some missing. The sample has about 110,000 clones; 90% to 95% are singletons. The sample consisted of peripheral blood, taken on day 0 of AZD1222 vaccination. These TCRs come from an adult in good health. The conserved cysteine and the conserved F or W are not part of the CDR3 here. A clone size is listed for some rows: how often the clone was seen (once, few, many), or a class if it is expanded.

j_call: TRBJ1-1
clone_size: .
v_call: TRBV4-1
cdr3_aa: ASRGTGNTEAF

j_call: TRBJ2-5
clone_size: .
v_call: TRBV6-1
cdr3_aa: ASSALPLPRSTQETQY

j_call: TRBJ2-3
clone_size: .
v_call: TRBV13
cdr3_aa: ASSQRADTQY

j_call: TRBJ1-1
clone_size: .
v_call: TRBV6-5
cdr3_aa: ASSSMLGLTEAF

j_call: TRBJ1-1
clone_size: .
v_call: TRBV19
cdr3_aa: ASSIGRNEAF

j_call: TRBJ2-7
clone_size: .
v_call: TRBV11-2
cdr3_aa: ASSLDTAGGSLRY

j_call: TRBJ1-6
clone_size: .
v_call: TRBV6-5
cdr3_aa: ASSSYRGRGSPLH

j_call: TRBJ2-1
clone_size: .
v_call: TRBV7-2
cdr3_aa: ASSSLASSYNEQF

j_call: TRBJ1-5
clone_size: .
v_call: TRBV11-2
cdr3_aa: ASSVDRDEPQH

j_call: TRBJ2-3
clone_size: .
v_call: TRBV2
cdr3_aa: ASSAELAADTQY

j_call: TRBJ2-7
clone_size: .
v_call: TRBV3-1/TRBV3-2
cdr3_aa: ASSQLAIHEQY

j_call: TRBJ1-4
clone_size: .
v_call: TRBV5-5
cdr3_aa: ASSSLPGANEKLF

j_call: TRBJ1-6
clone_size: .
v_call: TRBV2
cdr3_aa: ASSVPRGLGASYNSPLH

j_call: TRBJ1-1
clone_size: .
v_call: TRBV6-4
cdr3_aa: ASSATGVNTEAF

j_call: TRBJ2-1
clone_size: .
v_call: TRBV21-1
cdr3_aa: ASSKCRDEQF

j_call: TRBJ2-4
clone_size: .
v_call: TRBV18
cdr3_aa: ASSPPAANPGNQY

j_call: TRBJ2-7
clone_size: .
v_call: TRBV4-3
cdr3_aa: ASSQETSGIYEQY

j_call: TRBJ1-5
clone_size: .
v_call: TRBV6-2/TRBV6-3
cdr3_aa: ASSRGPPAGPQH

j_call: TRBJ1-6
clone_size: .
v_call: TRBV2
cdr3_aa: ASRTPSALNNSPLH

j_call: TRBJ1-4
clone_size: .
v_call: TRBV19
cdr3_aa: ASSISPQGGEKLF

j_call: TRBJ2-3
clone_size: .
v_call: TRBV5-1
cdr3_aa: ASSLVGDTQY

j_call: TRBJ2-2
clone_size: .
v_call: TRBV4-1
cdr3_aa: ASTVPGTPTGELF

j_call: TRBJ1-3
clone_size: .
v_call: TRBV11-2
cdr3_aa: ASSPPGGGRNTIY

j_call: TRBJ1-6
clone_size: .
v_call: TRBV9
cdr3_aa: ASSLGTGRNSPLH

j_call: TRBJ1-1
clone_size: .
v_call: TRBV6-5
cdr3_aa: ASREVTEAF

j_call: TRBJ1-1
clone_size: once
v_call: TRBV7-2
cdr3_aa: ASSLPVGGTEAF

j_call: TRBJ1-1
clone_size: .
v_call: TRBV15
cdr3_aa: ATSSGWGGGTEAF

j_call: TRBJ2-1
clone_size: .
v_call: TRBV12-3/TRBV12-4
cdr3_aa: ASSRTDNEQF

j_call: TRBJ1-5
clone_size: .
v_call: TRBV4-3
cdr3_aa: ASSPGLNQPQH

j_call: TRBJ2-7
clone_size: .
v_call: TRBV4-2
cdr3_aa: ASSQGGAGGLPNEQY

j_call: TRBJ1-1
clone_size: .
v_call: TRBV5-1
cdr3_aa: ASTVTGGNTEAF

j_call: TRBJ2-4
clone_size: .
v_call: TRBV28
cdr3_aa: ASSPRSSRAKNIQY

j_call: TRBJ2-3
clone_size: .
v_call: TRBV9
cdr3_aa: ASSTLGASGRDTQY

j_call: TRBJ1-5
clone_size: .
v_call: TRBV2
cdr3_aa: ASSPGHYYSNQPQH

j_call: TRBJ2-6
clone_size: .
v_call: TRBV18
cdr3_aa: ASSRGQGRSGANVLT

j_call: TRBJ2-1
clone_size: .
v_call: TRBV2
cdr3_aa: ASSAQGVENNEQF

j_call: TRBJ1-1
clone_size: .
v_call: TRBV6-5
cdr3_aa: ASSYGTGWPF

j_call: TRBJ2-7
clone_size: .
v_call: TRBV5-1
cdr3_aa: ASSLAATDEQY

j_call: TRBJ2-3
clone_size: .
v_call: TRBV27
cdr3_aa: ASSSLGDTSTDTQY

j_call: TRBJ1-5
clone_size: .
v_call: TRBV6-5
cdr3_aa: ASDRGANQPQH

j_call: TRBJ2-5
clone_size: few
v_call: TRBV27
cdr3_aa: ASSFSGGRQETQY